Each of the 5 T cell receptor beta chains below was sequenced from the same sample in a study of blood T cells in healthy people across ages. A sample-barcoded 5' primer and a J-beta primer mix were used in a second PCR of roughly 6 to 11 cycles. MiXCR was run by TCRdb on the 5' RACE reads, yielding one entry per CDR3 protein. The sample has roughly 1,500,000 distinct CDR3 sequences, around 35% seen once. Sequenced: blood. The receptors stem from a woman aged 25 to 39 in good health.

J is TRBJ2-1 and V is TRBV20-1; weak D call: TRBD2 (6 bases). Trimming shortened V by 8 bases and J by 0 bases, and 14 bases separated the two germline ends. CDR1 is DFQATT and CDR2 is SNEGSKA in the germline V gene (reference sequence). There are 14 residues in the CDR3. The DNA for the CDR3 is TGCAGTCCTACCTGGGGAGGCTCCTACAATGAGCAGTTCTTC. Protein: CSPTWGGSYNEQFF.

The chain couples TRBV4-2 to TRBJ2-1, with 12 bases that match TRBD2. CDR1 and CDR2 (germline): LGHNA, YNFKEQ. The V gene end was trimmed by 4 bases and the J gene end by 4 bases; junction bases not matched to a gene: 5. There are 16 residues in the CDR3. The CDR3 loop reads CASSRNLAGGYNEQFF. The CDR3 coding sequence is TGTGCCAGCAGCCGCAATCTAGCGGGAGGGTACAATGAGCAGTTCTTC.

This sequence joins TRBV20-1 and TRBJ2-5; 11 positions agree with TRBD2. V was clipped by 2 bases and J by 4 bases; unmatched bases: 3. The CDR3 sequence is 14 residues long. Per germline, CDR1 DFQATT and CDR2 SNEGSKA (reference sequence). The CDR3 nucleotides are TGCAGTGCTAGACCAACTAGCGGGAGAGAGACCCAGTACTTC. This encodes CSARPTSGRETQYF.

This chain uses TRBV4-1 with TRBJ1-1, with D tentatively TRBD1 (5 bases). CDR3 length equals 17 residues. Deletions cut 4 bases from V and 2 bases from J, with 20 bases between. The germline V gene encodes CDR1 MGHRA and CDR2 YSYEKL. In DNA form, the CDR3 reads TGCGCCAGCAGCCCTCCTAAGGGCGACAGACCAAACACTGAAGCTTTCTTT. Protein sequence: CASSPPKGDRPNTEAFF.

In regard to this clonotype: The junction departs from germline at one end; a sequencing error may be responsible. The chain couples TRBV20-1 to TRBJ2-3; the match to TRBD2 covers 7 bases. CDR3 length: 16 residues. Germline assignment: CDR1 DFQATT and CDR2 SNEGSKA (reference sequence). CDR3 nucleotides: TGCGGTGCCACCGACCCCCGACTAGCTCAGGCAGATACGCAGTATTTT. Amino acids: CGATDPRLAQADTQYF.